This T cell receptor beta chain was identified during a study of blood T cell repertoires in COVID-19. About the research overall: PBMCs, B-cell-depleted T cells, or T cells were the source of the cDNA or gDNA that made up the material.

In the original analysis: Reference gene primer amplification gave nucleated cell count estimates. TCRdb's copy holds only in-frame clones and misses some; the assay was immunoSEQ multiplex PCR. Clonal size and the V and J genes are those of that table, whereas D and trimming came from the DNA. The table lists more than 200,000 clones, approximately 80% of them singletons. In germline, CDR1 is SGHAT, CDR2 FQNNGV. The V and J ends lost 1 base and 11 bases, in that order; junction bases with no gene match: 7. The CDR3 spans 14 residues. V usage is TRBV11-2 and J usage is TRBJ1-1; 10 nucleotides match TRBD1. The material sequenced was PBMCs or T cells enriched from blood (not recorded which). The sequence was obtained from a woman between 40 and 50 years old with acute COVID-19. CDR3 nucleotides: TGTGCCAGCAGCTTAGCGGGACAGGGGAGAAGGGCTTTCTTT. Residues: CASSLAGQGRRAFF. Together with reference TRBV11-2 and TRBJ1-1, the CDR3 gives the full variable domain: EAGVAQSPRYKIIEKRQSVAFWCNPISGHATLYWYQQILGQGPKLLIQFQNNGVVDDSQLPKDRFSAERLKGVDSTLKIQPAKLEDSAVYLCASSLAGQGRRAFFGQGTRLTVV.